The clone carrying this T cell receptor beta chain was seen more than once but under ten times. Its antigen remains unknown. Quantitative molecular-barcoded 5'-RACE generated the TCR beta libraries. A single record per CDR3 protein comes from TCRdb applying MiXCR to the 5' RACE reads. The data contain around 230,000 distinct CDR3 sequences, under 8.5% of them seen just once; the ten biggest clones take up 4.5% to 5%. CDR3 length: 15 amino acids. The ends lost 5 bases at V and 3 bases at J; junction bases unmatched: 6. These data originate in a study of CD8 T cells in ankylosing spondylitis. Findings and caveats of the study: What appeared characteristic of ankylosing spondylitis blood was a TCR beta motif of eight highly homologous variants. Reported data indicate significant enrichment of disease-linked clones within matched ankylosing spondylitis synovial fluid.

The sequence was obtained from a female donor with ankylosing spondylitis or in good health (not recorded which). The genes are TRBV12-3 or TRBV12-4 and TRBJ2-2; 7 bases agree with TRBD2. Sample: blood, either unsorted or a sorted T cell fraction (not recorded which). The CDR3 here is CASSGGGVDTGELFF. CDR3 sequence (DNA): TGTGCCAGCAGTGGGGGGGGAGTTGACACCGGGGAGCTGTTTTTT.